This record covers a single TCR beta chain. Its target is not known. This sample is part of a study of identifying expanded T cells in peripheral blood. The study's findings and limits: Across healthy donors, higher total template counts meant significantly greater approximately two-week count variance. Technical replicates showed approximately 1.2 changed clones; two weeks 15 to 20; four weeks 19.

Assay used: immunoSEQ multiplex PCR; TCRdb lists only in-frame clones, some missing. The table shows tens of thousands of clones, with roughly 86% occurring only once. The source is a person aged 18 to 70 in good health. Material for sequencing was blood.

The CDR3 region is CASSLAGAPKDEQFF. Here the CDR3 DNA reads TGTGCCAGCAGCTTGGCGGGAGCCCCAAAGGATGAGCAGTTCTTC. The J gene is TRBJ2-1, the V gene TRBV5-6, with D possibly TRBD2 on 6 matching bases. V lost 0 bases to trimming and J lost 8 bases, with 15 bases between them. Germline CDR1 is SGHDT and CDR2 is YYEEEE. This CDR3 spans 15 amino acids.